This T cell receptor beta chain was sequenced for a study of T cells expressing NK-cell markers. Whole-study context: Seven HCMV-seropositive donors and one seronegative donor made up the eight sequenced donors.

Concerning this clonotype itself: Antigen: not known.

It was by 5'RACE template switching with UMIs that TCR beta cDNA was made. TCRdb reprocessed the 5' RACE reads; each CDR3 protein has one entry and no DNA is given. The repertoire shows 350,000 to 500,000 distinct CDR3 sequences; the top ten hold less than 7.5%. Whole-study results and caveats: The CD3+CD56-NKG2C+ fraction was also led by these clonotypes in several donors.

There are 16 residues in the CDR3. Germline-derived CDR1 and CDR2 are SNHLY and FYNNEI. The clonotype was recovered from a woman between 18 and 70 years old in good health. The chain has TRBV2 and TRBJ2-1; TCRdb designates TRBD2, a call that cannot be tested without DNA. The material sequenced was blood T cells: a sorted CD56 or NKG2C T cell subset, CD4+ or CD8+ T cells, or bulk PBMC T cells (not recorded which). This CDR3 is CASSGSGTSGSNEQFF. Full variable domain (remainder filled in from reference TRBV2 and TRBJ2-1): EPEVTQTPSHQVTQMGQEVILRCVPISNHLYFYWYRQILGQKVEFLVSFYNNEISEKSEIFDDQFSVERPDGSNFTLKIRSTKLEDSAMYFCASSGSGTSGSNEQFFGPGTRLTVL.